The 27 T cell receptor beta chains below were found in one sample sequenced in a study of shared clonotypes between healthy human individuals. Repertoires were generated with immunoSEQ multiplex PCR, while TCRdb's copy carries only in-frame clones and drops some. The table records millions of clones, 90% to 95% of them present only once. The sample comprised naive CD4+ T cells sorted from blood. Subset given: CD45RA+ positively selected. Receptor source: a man between 18 and 29 years old in good health.

The gene calls are TRBV6-5 and TRBJ2-2; a weak D match, TRBD1 (5 bases). CDR1 is MNHEY and CDR2 is SVGAGI in the germline V gene. The V end was cut by 11 bases, the J end by 1 base, with 11 bases between. The CDR3 length is 13 residues. The CDR3 region is CAARAQNTGELFF. CDR3 DNA sequence: TGTGCCGCCAGGGCACAGAACACCGGGGAGCTGTTTTTT.

The V call is TRBV7-3, the J call TRBJ2-3; TRBD2 matches at 10 bases. The trim removed 6 bases at V and 6 bases at J, leaving 6 bases unmatched. The germline V gene has CDR1 SGHTA and CDR2 FQGTGA. CDR3 size: 14 residues. The CDR3 DNA sequence: TGTGCCAGCAGGGAACTAGCGGGGTGGGATACGCAGTATTTT. This gives the protein CASRELAGWDTQYF.

V usage is TRBV21-1 and J usage is TRBJ1-2. TRBV21-1 is classified as a pseudogene. The CDR3 is 13 amino acids. In DNA form, the CDR3 reads TGTGCCAGCAGTATCCCCGCGTCATATGGCTACACCTTC. Its protein product is CASSIPASYGYTF.

The chain has TRBV7-9 and TRBJ2-1; tentative D call: TRBD2 (7 bases). Trimming cost V 1 base and J 7 bases, with 20 bases left between them. The germline V gene encodes CDR1 SEHNR and CDR2 FQNEAQ (reference sequence). The CDR3 runs 17 residues. Written as DNA, the CDR3 is TGTGCCAGCAGCTTAGTGGCGGGGGCGTTTGGACTGAATGAGCAGTTCTTC. This sequence encodes CASSLVAGAFGLNEQFF.

The rearrangement uses TRBV18 and TRBJ2-2; possibly TRBD2 for D (6 bases). Trimming took off 5 bases at V and 3 bases at J, with 13 bases between the two ends. In germline, CDR1 is KGHSH, CDR2 LQKENI. This CDR3 has 15 amino acids. The CDR3 region is CASSFAGLDTGELFF. CDR3 nucleotides: TGTGCCAGCTCATTTGCGGGGCTCGACACCGGGGAGCTGTTTTTT. The whole variable domain, filled in from reference TRBV18 and TRBJ2-2, reads NAGVMQNPRHLVRRRGQEARLRCSPMKGHSHVYWYRQLPEEGLKFMVYLQKENIIDESGMPKERFSAEFPKEGPSILRIQQVVRGDSAAYFCASSFAGLDTGELFFGEGSRLTVL.

With respect to this clone: In the same sample, other DNA sequences code for this CDR3. The chain has TRBV2 and TRBJ1-1; D is unclear. The CDR3 totals 14 residues. Trimming removed 3 bases at V and 0 bases at J, with 8 bases between. Germline V gene lookup returns CDR1 SNHLY and CDR2 FYNNEI. CDR3 sequence reads: CASSERVVNTEAFF. CDR3 sequence (DNA): TGTGCCAGCAGTGAGAGGGTAGTGAACACTGAAGCTTTCTTT.

This clone has just one count. The rearrangement links TRBV6-6 to TRBJ1-2; 7 bases align to TRBD1. The germline V gene encodes CDR1 MNHNY and CDR2 SVGAGI (reference sequence). The CDR3 contains 15 residues. V gave up 2 bases and J gave up 5 bases; unmatched junction bases: 8. CDR3: CASSYARDRVYGYTF. The CDR3 DNA is TGTGCCAGCAGTTACGCGCGGGACAGAGTTTATGGCTACACCTTC.

Details on this clone: Other DNA sequences from this sample encode an identical CDR3 as well. The chain has TRBV5-4 and TRBJ2-7; D is uncertain. With 2 bases removed from V and 4 bases from J, the gap between germline ends came to 7 bases. There are 12 residues in the CDR3. Germline V CDR1 and CDR2: SGHNT, YYREEE (reference sequence). The CDR3 loop reads CASSFGRYEQYF. The CDR3 nucleotides are TGTGCCAGCAGCTTTGGACGATACGAGCAGTACTTC.

The chain uses TRBV7-9 and TRBJ1-2; 7 positions match TRBD1. With V trimmed by 7 bases and J by 2 bases, 13 bases remained unmatched. There are 16 residues in the CDR3. Germline V gene data show CDR1 as SEHNR and CDR2 as FQNEAQ (reference sequence). The CDR3 spells CASTPARGTVNYGYTF. The CDR3 DNA sequence: TGTGCCAGCACGCCTGCGCGTGGGACAGTAAACTATGGCTACACCTTC.

As to this clone: The sample holds other DNA sequences that translate to the same CDR3. This chain connects TRBV14 to TRBJ2-5; D is unresolved. V was clipped by 0 bases and J by 2 bases, with 4 bases between them. Germline V lookup: CDR1 SGHDN, CDR2 FVKESK. The CDR3 has 13 residues. CDR3: CASSQDWQETQYF. The CDR3 nucleotides read TGTGCCAGCAGCCAAGATTGGCAAGAGACCCAGTACTTC.

This chain connects TRBV6-5 to TRBJ1-1, with D maybe TRBD1 (5 bases). The CDR3 runs to 12 residues. From germline, CDR1 is MNHEY and CDR2 SVGAGI. With 6 bases removed from V and 10 bases from J, the gap between germline ends came to 15 bases. In DNA form, the CDR3 reads TGTGCCAGCAGCACAGGCGGCGGGAGAGCTTTCTTT. As protein: CASSTGGGRAFF.

V and J are TRBV25-1 and TRBJ2-2, with 11 bases fitting TRBD1. Germline CDR1 MGHDK, CDR2 SYGVNS. The CDR3 is 15 amino acids. V lost 9 bases to trimming and J lost 4 bases; unmatched junction nucleotides: 7. The CDR3 DNA reads as TGTGCCAGTAGAGGAGGACAGGGGGCCACCGGGGAGCTGTTTTTT. It translates to CASRGGQGATGELFF.

The chain links TRBV29-1 to TRBJ2-5; D gene unclear. V was clipped by 7 bases and J by 2 bases, with 14 bases between them. The germline V gene encodes CDR1 SQVTM and CDR2 ANQGSEA. This CDR3 contains 13 residues. The CDR3 loop is CSAGRQTQETQYF. The CDR3 region has the DNA TGCAGCGCCGGTAGGCAGACTCAAGAGACCCAGTACTTC. Full variable domain (outside the CDR3, taken from reference TRBV29-1 and TRBJ2-5): SAVISQKPSRDICQRGTSLTIQCQVDSQVTMMFWYRQQPGQSLTLIATANQGSEATYESGFVIDKFPISRPNLTFSTLTVSNMSPEDSSIYLCSAGRQTQETQYFGPGTRLLVL.

This chain joins TRBV29-1 and TRBJ2-7; no firm D call. The germline V gene encodes CDR1 SQVTM and CDR2 ANQGSEA. V was clipped by 0 bases and J by 9 bases, with 12 bases between them. The CDR3 spans 12 residues. The CDR3 DNA is TGCAGCGTTGAAGATCCGGGTGTAGGGCAGTACTTC. It codes for CSVEDPGVGQYF.

The chain links TRBV11-2 to TRBJ2-2; perhaps TRBD1 as D (6 bases). There are 15 residues in the CDR3. CDR1 is SGHAT and CDR2 is FQNNGV in the germline V gene. V lost 6 bases and J 2 bases, leaving 13 bases between the germline ends. CDR3: CASSWTDTNTGELFF. CDR3 sequence (DNA): TGTGCCAGCAGTTGGACAGATACTAACACCGGGGAGCTGTTTTTT.

The V gene is TRBV10-3, the J gene TRBJ2-2; 8 bases agree with TRBD2. J lost 6 bases, V lost 0 bases, and 9 bases had no gene match. Germline V lookup: CDR1 ENHRY, CDR2 SYGVKD. The CDR3 covers 17 residues. The CDR3 DNA follows: TGTGCCATCAGTGAGTCGGGACCCGGGACTAGGGCCGGGGAGCTGTTTTTT. Translated: CAISESGPGTRAGELFF.

The V call is TRBV5-1, the J call TRBJ2-7; 9 bases match TRBD1. The V gene end was trimmed by 1 base and the J gene end by 4 bases; junction bases not matched to a gene: 3. The germline gives CDR1 SGHRS, CDR2 YFSETQ. CDR3 length: 14 residues. CDR3 bases: TGCGCCAGCAGCTTGACAGGGGGCCAATACGAGCAGTACTTC. Its translation: CASSLTGGQYEQYF. Supplemented by reference TRBV5-1 and TRBJ2-7, the full variable domain reads KAGVTQTPRYLIKTRGQQVTLSCSPISGHRSVSWYQQTPGQGLQFLFEYFSETQRNKGNFPGRFSGRQFSNSRSEMNVSTLELGDSALYLCASSLTGGQYEQYFGPGTRLTVT.

V and J are TRBV19 and TRBJ1-1, with D possibly TRBD1 on 6 matching bases. Trimming left V 4 bases short and J 5 bases short, with 11 bases between. The germline V gene encodes CDR1 LNHDA and CDR2 SQIVND (reference sequence). The CDR3 totals 13 residues. The CDR3: CASSTGGQTEAFF. Here the CDR3 DNA reads TGTGCCAGTAGTACCGGGGGGCAAACTGAAGCTTTCTTT.

The genes are TRBV15 and TRBJ2-7; perhaps D is TRBD1 or TRBD2 (6 bases each). V dropped 5 bases and J dropped 4 bases, with 12 bases sitting between them. CDR3 size: 13 residues. Germline CDR1 is LNHNV and CDR2 is YYDKDF (reference sequence). CDR3 loop: CATSSGALYEQYF. DNA of the CDR3: TGTGCCACCAGCTCGGGGGCTCTATACGAGCAGTACTTC.

The rearrangement joins TRBV2 to TRBJ2-4; D gene ambiguous. The CDR3 is 12 amino acids. Germline loops: CDR1 SNHLY, CDR2 FYNNEI. The V gene lost 7 bases and the J gene lost 6 bases, with 10 bases spanning the gap. The CDR3 reads CASMSDGNIQYF. For the CDR3, the DNA is TGTGCCAGCATGAGCGATGGAAACATTCAGTACTTC.

The genes are TRBV18 and TRBJ2-1, with a possible D match to TRBD2 (5 bases). The CDR3 runs 12 residues. The germline V gene encodes CDR1 KGHSH and CDR2 LQKENI. Between the trimmed V and J ends, which lost 3 bases and 9 bases, there was a span of 9 bases. The CDR3 DNA sequence: TGTGCCAGCTCACCGGACTTTGCTGAGCAGTTCTTC. This encodes CASSPDFAEQFF. Looking up the rest from reference TRBV18 and TRBJ2-1 gives the full variable domain: NAGVMQNPRHLVRRRGQEARLRCSPMKGHSHVYWYRQLPEEGLKFMVYLQKENIIDESGMPKERFSAEFPKEGPSILRIQQVVRGDSAAYFCASSPDFAEQFFGPGTRLTVL.

V gene TRBV2 combines with J gene TRBJ2-1; 10 bases line up with TRBD1. This CDR3 is built from 14 residues. From germline, CDR1 is SNHLY and CDR2 FYNNEI. The J segment lost 3 bases and the V segment lost 8 bases, leaving 4 bases of the junction unmatched. The CDR3: CASGGQGFYNEQFF. CDR3 nucleotide sequence: TGTGCCAGCGGGGGACAGGGGTTCTACAATGAGCAGTTCTTC.

The V gene is TRBV7-2, the J gene TRBJ2-1, with TRBD2 identical over 11 bases. V lost 2 bases, J lost 7 bases, and 13 bases stayed unmatched. The CDR3 loop spans 18 amino acids. Germline CDR1 SGHTA, CDR2 FQGNSA. The CDR3 here is CASSLRPSLAGGWNEQFF. The CDR3 nucleotides read TGTGCCAGCAGCTTAAGGCCAAGCTTAGCGGGAGGGTGGAATGAGCAGTTCTTC.

V is TRBV6-6 and J is TRBJ2-2; 8 bases map to TRBD1. The germline CDR1 and CDR2 sequences are MNHNY and SVGAGI (reference sequence). The CDR3 extends over 12 amino acids. V trimming: 4 bases; J trimming: 13 bases; junction bases outside the gene matches: 5. Here the CDR3 reads CASSSGQGGLFF. CDR3 DNA: TGTGCCAGCAGTTCCGGACAGGGAGGGCTGTTTTTT.

This chain connects TRBV19 to TRBJ1-2; no clear D gene. The CDR3 contains 15 residues. Germline CDR1 is LNHDA and CDR2 is SQIVND (reference sequence). Trimming left V 3 bases short and J 2 bases short, with 13 bases between. This chain's CDR3 is CASSMRQFLNYGYTF. CDR3 nucleotide sequence: TGTGCCAGTAGTATGAGGCAGTTCTTGAACTATGGCTACACCTTC.

The V gene is TRBV5-1, the J gene TRBJ2-7, with TRBD1 matching 7 bases. V was clipped by 5 bases and J by 6 bases; unmatched bases: 14. The V gene's germline CDR1 is SGHRS and CDR2 YFSETQ. This CDR3 is built from 15 residues. The CDR3 here is CASRDGTGVFGEQYF. In nucleotides, the CDR3 is TGCGCCAGCAGAGACGGAACAGGGGTTTTTGGCGAGCAGTACTTC.

The chain is built from TRBV4-1 and TRBJ1-4; D unclear. The germline CDR1 and CDR2 sequences are MGHRA and YSYEKL. V lost 1 base to trimming and J lost 7 bases, with 13 bases between them. This CDR3 region has 15 residues. The CDR3 loop reads CASSQGGSVGEKLFF. In nucleotides, the CDR3 is TGCGCCAGCAGCCAAGGAGGGTCGGTGGGTGAAAAACTGTTTTTT.